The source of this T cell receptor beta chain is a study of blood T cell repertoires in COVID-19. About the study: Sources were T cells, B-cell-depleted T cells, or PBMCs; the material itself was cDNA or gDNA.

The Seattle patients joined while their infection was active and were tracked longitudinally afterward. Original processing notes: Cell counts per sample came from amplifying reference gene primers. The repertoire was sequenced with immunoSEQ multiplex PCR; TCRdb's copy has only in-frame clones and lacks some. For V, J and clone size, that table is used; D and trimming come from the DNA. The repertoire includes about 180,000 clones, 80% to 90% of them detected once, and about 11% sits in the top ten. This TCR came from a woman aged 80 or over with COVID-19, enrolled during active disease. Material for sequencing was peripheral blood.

The CDR3 bases are TGTGCCATCAGTGAGGAGGAAAACTATGGCTACACCTTC. It yields the protein CAISEEENYGYTF. The genes are TRBV10-3 and TRBJ1-2; D gene ambiguous. This CDR3 comprises 13 residues. Trimming stripped 2 bases from V and 2 bases from J, with 6 bases between. CDR1 and CDR2 from the germline V gene are ENHRY and SYGVKD.